Listed below are T cell receptor beta chains from one sample, sequenced in a study of cytomegalovirus exposure and HLA in healthy donors. The method was immunoSEQ multiplex PCR; TCRdb's version includes in-frame clones alone and lacks a portion of them. This table has 150,000 to 200,000 clones, roughly 80% appearing once. The sample was PBMCs. These receptors came from a man between 18 and 29 years old in good health and CMV-seropositive. The CDR3 runs from the conserved cysteine through the conserved F or W. The D gene is left open where the match is weak. Expanded clones are given a class, and other clones once, few, many or no size at all.

cdr3_length	clone_size	j_call	v_call	d_call	cdr3_aa	cdr3_nt
13	-	TRBJ2-1	TRBV19	-	CASGGASYNEQFF	TGTGCCAGTGGCGGGGCCTCCTACAATGAGCAGTTCTTC
14	-	TRBJ1-5	TRBV7-9	TRBD1	CASSFDRGRQPQHF	TGTGCCAGCAGCTTCGACAGGGGCAGACAGCCCCAGCATTTT
15	-	TRBJ2-1	TRBV9	-	CASSVVGGTYNEQFF	TGTGCCAGCAGCGTAGTAGGAGGGACCTACAATGAGCAGTTCTTC
16	-	TRBJ2-1	TRBV9	TRBD2	CASSGPGTSANNEQFF	TGTGCCAGCAGCGGCCCCGGGACTAGCGCCAACAATGAGCAGTTCTTC
15	once	TRBJ1-1	TRBV6-6	TRBD1	CASSYQGQGDTEAFF	TGTGCCAGCAGTTACCAAGGACAGGGCGACACTGAAGCTTTCTTT
14	-	TRBJ1-1	TRBV9	TRBD1	CASSVGTGLYKAFF	TGTGCCAGCAGCGTCGGGACAGGGTTGTATAAAGCTTTCTTT
16	-	TRBJ2-2	TRBV9	-	CASSAPPNGNTGELFF	TGTGCCAGCAGCGCCCCTCCGAACGGGAACACCGGGGAGCTGTTTTTT
15	-	TRBJ1-2	TRBV15	-	CATSRGGQRNYGYTF	TGTGCCACCAGCAGAGGAGGACAGCGAAACTATGGCTACACCTTC
13	-	TRBJ1-1	TRBV6-5	-	CASSRGQNTEAFF	TGTGCCAGCAGTAGGGGACAGAACACTGAAGCTTTCTTT
13	-	TRBJ2-7	TRBV7-2	-	CASSRGTLEEQYF	TGTGCCAGCAGCCGAGGGACACTAGAAGAGCAGTACTTC
15	-	TRBJ2-7	TRBV5-1	-	CASSLFTGNSYEQYF	TGCGCCAGCAGCTTGTTTACAGGGAACTCCTACGAGCAGTACTTC
16	-	TRBJ2-3	TRBV18	-	CASSPSLQTSSDTQYF	TGTGCCAGCTCACCGTCACTCCAGACTAGTTCCGATACGCAGTATTTT
13	-	TRBJ2-5	TRBV5-1	-	CASSLSGGETQYF	TGCGCCAGCAGCTTGTCTGGAGGGGAGACCCAGTACTTC
16	-	TRBJ2-4	TRBV7-8	TRBD1	CASSLGTGVPKNIQYF	TGTGCCAGCAGCTTAGGAACAGGGGTTCCCAAAAACATTCAGTACTTC
17	-	TRBJ2-3	TRBV2	-	CASSNSRDIFSTDTQYF	TGTGCCAGCTCCAATAGCCGGGACATTTTTTCCACAGATACGCAGTATTTT
15	few	TRBJ2-1	TRBV27	TRBD1	CASSAQGALRNEQFF	TGTGCCAGCAGTGCACAGGGGGCGCTTCGAAATGAGCAGTTCTTC
14	-	TRBJ2-7	TRBV5-5	-	CASSLGGPVGEQYF	TGTGCCAGCAGCTTGGGGGGGCCAGTGGGCGAGCAGTACTTC
15	-	TRBJ2-1	TRBV27	-	CASSFGTFGFNEQFF	TGTGCCAGCAGTTTCGGGACTTTCGGATTCAATGAGCAGTTCTTC